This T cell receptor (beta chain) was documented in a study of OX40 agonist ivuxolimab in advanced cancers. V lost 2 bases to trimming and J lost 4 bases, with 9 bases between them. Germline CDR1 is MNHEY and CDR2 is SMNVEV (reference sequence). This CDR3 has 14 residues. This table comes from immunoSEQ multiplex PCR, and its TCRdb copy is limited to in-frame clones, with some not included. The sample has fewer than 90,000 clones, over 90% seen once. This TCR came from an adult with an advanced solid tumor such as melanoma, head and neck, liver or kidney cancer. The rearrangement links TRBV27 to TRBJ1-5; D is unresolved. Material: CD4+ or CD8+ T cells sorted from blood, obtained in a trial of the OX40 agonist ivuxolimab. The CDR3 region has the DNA TGTGCCAGCAGTTTAGGACTTGGGAATCAGCCCCAGCATTTT. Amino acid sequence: CASSLGLGNQPQHF.